This T cell receptor (beta chain) was captured by sequencing in a study of OX40 agonist ivuxolimab in advanced cancers. Broadly, across the study: Ivuxolimab was a fully human IgG2 agonistic monoclonal antibody targeting the costimulatory receptor OX40 (CD134). Intravenous ivuxolimab was administered to patients every 2 weeks at six dose levels: 0.01, 0.1, 0.3, 1.5, 3 and 10 mg/kg. Of the 50 to 55 patients in dose escalation, 19 had hepatocellular carcinoma, about 15 had melanoma, 9 had renal cell carcinoma and 9 had head and neck cancer. The dose-escalation cohort was about 83% male with a mean age of approximately 60 years, ranging from roughly 23 to 90. Prior anti-PD-1, anti-PD-L1 or anti-CTLA-4 therapy was permitted, and 35% to 40% of dose-escalation patients had received checkpoint inhibitors. Three dose-escalation patients achieved partial responses, one with hepatocellular carcinoma and two with cutaneous melanoma. The purpose of peripheral TCRbeta sequencing was to test whether ivuxolimab changed TCR sequence diversity and led to clonal T-cell expansion. The paper covers the monotherapy dose-escalation part of the phase I ivuxolimab trial, which included N ≈ 50 patients. What the authors observed across the whole study: Clonal expansion of both CD4+ and CD8+ blood T cells was observed from baseline to week 6 at doses 0.1 to 3.0 mg/kg. After ivuxolimab, more expanded clones were found on average in CD8+ T cells than in CD4+ T cells. Low levels of normalized T-cell clonal expansion were also seen in some patients who did not respond. In partial responders in the 0.1-3.0 mg/kg groups, normalized peripheral clonal expansion was found to be among the lowest, especially among CD8+ T cells. The antigen specificity of the clonally expanded peripheral T cells was not determined.

Patients with a history of autoimmune disease or receiving systemic immunosuppression were excluded from the trial. Peripheral blood for TCR sequencing was collected from all dose cohorts at baseline, on cycle 4 day 1, and on cycle 7 day 1. Samples were obtained from an open-label, multicenter, first-in-human phase I dose-escalation trial of ivuxolimab. The trial enrolled adults with locally advanced or metastatic head and neck squamous cell, hepatocellular, melanoma or renal cell carcinoma. Before TCR sequencing, CD4+ T cells and CD8+ T cells were sorted from peripheral blood as separate populations. In the case of this clone: Its antigen is unknown. There are no base qualities to consult, and no much larger clone falls within one base.

For sequencing of the TCRbeta CDR3 region, genomic DNA was extracted from the sorted cells. The immunoSEQ Assay was used for sequencing of TCRbeta CDR3 regions. TCRdb carries this immuneACCESS record with in-frame sequences only. Its versions omit some clonotypes, under half of them owing to an unresolved V gene in the studies checked, with the rest unexplained. The sample yields about 70,000 clones; 89% were counted once. 1.1% of the sample is held by the ten biggest clonotypes. CDR1 and CDR2, per the germline V gene (reference sequence), are SGHNT and YYREEE. Measured from the cysteine to the phenylalanine, the CDR3 is 14 residues long. Only CDR3 DNA remains: 42 bases, in frame from the first base.

The specimen comprised CD4+ or CD8+ T cells sorted from blood, sampled in a trial of the OX40 agonist ivuxolimab. This chain is built from TRBV5-4 and TRBJ2-5, with a tentative D gene TRBD1 over 5 matching bases. The DNA end lines up better with TRBJ2-7; the J call may be wrong. The sequence came from an adult with an advanced solid tumor such as melanoma, head and neck, liver or kidney cancer. CDR3 sequence: CASSLDRFSNEQYF. The sequence in DNA is TGTGCCAGCAGCTTGGACAGGTTTAGTAACGAGCAGTACTTC.